This TCR beta chain comes out of a study of CD8+CD57+ T cells in acquired aplastic anemia. It was genomic DNA that served as the template for profiling TCR beta VDJ and CDR3. From the reads, TCRdb called clonotypes with MiXCR, one entry per CDR3 protein. The data contain around 230,000 distinct CDR3 sequences, roughly 57% of them singletons. This CDR3 spans 14 amino acids. V lost 5 bases, J lost 1 base, and 14 bases lay in between. CDR1 is DFQATT and CDR2 is SNEGSKA in the germline V gene (reference sequence). This clonotype was found a few times. The V and J genes are TRBV20-1 and TRBJ2-5; D possibly matches TRBD1 or TRBD2 (5 bases each). The sequence derives from a human donor in good health. Sequencing input: sorted CD4+, CD8+, or CD8+CD57+ T cells (not recorded which) from PBMCs. The CDR3: CSAPLGPFQETQYF. CDR3 bases: TGCAGTGCTCCCTTGGGACCGTTCCAAGAGACCCAGTACTTC.